This T cell receptor beta chain was identified in a study of T cell responses to AZD1222 COVID-19 vaccine. General observations from the study: A reported finding is that nearly half of spike-specific TCRs target unmutated variant regions. Compared with day 0, the breadth and depth of the Spike-specific TCR repertoire rose significantly after two doses of AZD1222. Repertoire collection took place solely once the T cell response had peaked. Only six individuals given AZD1222 were seropositive at baseline.

Assay used: immunoSEQ multiplex PCR; TCRdb lists only in-frame clones, some missing. This table holds 150,000 to 200,000 clones, around 93% found once. Comments on this clone: Its antigen is currently unknown.

Trimming stripped 0 bases from V and 4 bases from J, with 7 bases between. Germline values: CDR1 SGHRS, CDR2 YFSETQ. This CDR3 is built from 13 residues. V is TRBV5-1 and J is TRBJ1-1; unclear D gene. The sample consisted of peripheral blood, taken 28 days after the second dose of the MenACWY control vaccine. The receptor was isolated from an adult who received the MenACWY meningococcal vaccine as a control. CDR3 DNA: TGCGCCAGCAGCTTGGTGGTGGGCACTGAAGCTTTCTTT. Translated, it gives CASSLVVGTEAFF.